These 27 T cell receptor beta chains were all obtained from the same sample, sequenced in a study of graft-versus-host responses after intestinal transplantation. Repertoires were generated with immunoSEQ multiplex PCR, while TCRdb's copy carries only in-frame clones and drops some. The sample holds about 71,000 clones, less than 95% seen once. For these TCRs, the target antigens are not known. The sample consisted of unstimulated CD8+ T cells sorted from spleen or lymph node cells, taken before intestinal transplant. These receptors all come from a human donor who received an intestinal transplant.

J is TRBJ2-7 and V is TRBV2; 9 nucleotides agree with TRBD1. Per germline, CDR1 SNHLY and CDR2 FYNNEI. There are 15 residues in the CDR3. V trimming: 4 bases; J trimming: 6 bases; junction bases outside the gene matches: 10. The CDR3 protein is CASSAGGTGKTEQYF. Written as DNA, the CDR3 is TGTGCCAGCAGTGCAGGCGGGACAGGGAAAACCGAGCAGTACTTC.

The chain joins TRBV2 to TRBJ2-7; D might be TRBD1 (6 bases). The CDR3 is made up of 16 amino acids. Trimming cost V 3 bases and J 2 bases, with 17 bases left between them. Germline CDR1 is SNHLY and CDR2 is FYNNEI. The CDR3 protein is CASSDWLQGTPYEQYF. In DNA form, the CDR3 reads TGTGCCAGCAGTGACTGGTTGCAGGGGACCCCCTACGAGCAGTACTTC.

The chain combines TRBV9 with TRBJ2-1, with 9 bases lining up with TRBD2. The germline CDR1 and CDR2 sequences are SGDLS and YYNGEE. The J segment lost 4 bases and the V segment lost 2 bases, leaving 4 bases of the junction unmatched. CDR3 size: 15 residues. CDR3 in DNA: TGTGCCAGCAGCGTGGCCAGCGGGGGGTACAATGAGCAGTTCTTC. This sequence encodes CASSVASGGYNEQFF.

This chain uses TRBV14 with TRBJ1-1, with a possible D match to TRBD1 (6 bases). This CDR3 is 16 amino acids long. The germline CDR1 and CDR2 sequences are SGHDN and FVKESK. The V end lost 4 bases, the J end lost 1 base, and 16 bases lay between the germline ends. This chain's CDR3 is CASSPLGGVRNTEAFF. The CDR3 DNA reads TGTGCCAGCAGCCCCCTAGGGGGGGTTAGGAACACTGAAGCTTTCTTT. Drawing the rest from reference TRBV14 and TRBJ1-1, the complete variable domain is EAGVTQFPSHSVIEKGQTVTLRCDPISGHDNLYWYRRVMGKEIKFLLHFVKESKQDESGMPNNRFLAERTGGTYSTLKVQPAELEDSGVYFCASSPLGGVRNTEAFFGQGTRLTVV.

This clone came up a few times. This rearrangement joins TRBV11-2 to TRBJ2-7; the match to TRBD2 covers 8 bases. Trimming cost V 1 base and J 2 bases; bases outside gene matches: 7. CDR1 is SGHAT and CDR2 is FQNNGV in the germline V gene. The CDR3 totals 16 residues. CDR3 in DNA: TGTGCCAGCAGCTTAGGAGCGGGGGAGCTCCCCTACGAGCAGTACTTC. Translated: CASSLGAGELPYEQYF.

The genes are TRBV9 and TRBJ2-1; D is unresolved. V lost 0 bases to trimming and J lost 7 bases, with 8 bases between them. Germline V gene sequence: CDR1 SGDLS, CDR2 YYNGEE. This CDR3 has 13 amino acids. The CDR3 is CASSVDSGNEQFF. For the CDR3, the DNA is TGTGCCAGCAGCGTAGATTCGGGTAATGAGCAGTTCTTC.

The chain recombines TRBV5-6 with TRBJ2-7; the D is unclear. The germline V and J ends were trimmed by 4 bases and 2 bases, with 7 bases remaining between them. CDR1 and CDR2 from the germline V gene are SGHDT and YYEEEE. The CDR3 consists of 12 residues. CDR3 region: CASSPGAYEQYF. The CDR3 DNA reads TGTGCCAGCAGCCCTGGAGCCTACGAGCAGTACTTC.

The V and J genes are TRBV11-3 and TRBJ2-7, with TRBD1 identical over 9 bases. Germline V gene lookup returns CDR1 SGHNT and CDR2 YENEEA. The V segment lost 1 base and the J segment 5 bases; nucleotides outside the gene matches: 9. The CDR3 extends over 16 amino acids. CDR3 amino acids: CASSLVTGQGKDEQYF. As DNA, the CDR3 is TGTGCCAGCAGCTTAGTAACGGGACAGGGTAAGGACGAGCAGTACTTC.

The rearrangement joins TRBV7-9 to TRBJ1-2; D is unclear. This CDR3 has 12 amino acids. Germline V gene lookup returns CDR1 SEHNR and CDR2 FQNEAQ (reference sequence). V was trimmed by 1 base and J by 7 bases, leaving 7 bases between them. CDR3 sequence reads: CASSLDLSGYTF. Here the CDR3 DNA reads TGTGCCAGCAGCTTAGACCTGAGTGGCTACACCTTC.

V usage is TRBV5-4 and J usage is TRBJ2-3; D gene uncertain. The ends were cut back, 4 bases at V and 4 bases at J, with 7 bases in the middle. Germline V CDR1 and CDR2: SGHNT, YYREEE (reference sequence). This CDR3 has 12 residues. The CDR3 protein is CASSQEADTQYF. DNA of the CDR3: TGTGCCAGCAGCCAGGAAGCAGATACGCAGTATTTT.

V usage is TRBV27 and J usage is TRBJ1-1, with D possibly being TRBD1 (5 bases). This CDR3 has 13 residues. Germline V lookup: CDR1 MNHEY, CDR2 SMNVEV (reference sequence). Trimming pared 5 bases from V and 5 bases from J, leaving 12 bases between. CDR3 nucleotide sequence: TGTGCCAGCAGTCATAGACGGGGGACTGAAGCTTTCTTT. It encodes CASSHRRGTEAFF.

The chain is built from TRBV7-9 and TRBJ1-5, with no clear D. From germline, CDR1 is SEHNR and CDR2 FQNEAQ (reference sequence). Trimming took off 2 bases at V and 5 bases at J, with 13 bases between the two ends. CDR3 length equals 15 residues. This CDR3 reads CASSLLGREDQPQHF. The CDR3 coding sequence is TGTGCCAGCAGCTTATTGGGGAGGGAGGATCAGCCCCAGCATTTT.

This chain connects TRBV6-1 to TRBJ1-5; no firm D call. CDR1 and CDR2 from the germline V gene are MNHNS and SASEGT. V lost 3 bases and J lost 2, with 5 bases in between. The CDR3 is 13 residues long. The CDR3 sequence: CASSDVGNQPQHF. The CDR3 DNA is TGTGCCAGCAGTGATGTCGGCAATCAGCCCCAGCATTTT.

The chain couples TRBV7-9 to TRBJ1-4; D is undetermined. Trimming took off 1 base at V and 5 bases at J, with 14 bases between the two ends. The germline gives CDR1 SEHNR, CDR2 FQNEAQ (reference sequence). CDR3 length equals 16 residues. The CDR3 sequence: CASSLDYGSGNEKLFF. The CDR3 DNA is TGTGCCAGCAGCTTAGATTACGGGTCCGGCAATGAAAAACTGTTTTTT.

This clone is a singleton in its sample. V and J are TRBV7-9 and TRBJ2-2; tentative D call: TRBD1 (5 bases). The V gene's germline CDR1 is SEHNR and CDR2 FQNEAQ (reference sequence). The CDR3 is 12 amino acids. V gave up 5 bases and J gave up 7 bases, with 8 bases separating them. CDR3 nucleotide sequence: TGTGCCAGCAGCGCAGGGTACGGGGAGCTGTTTTTT. It specifies CASSAGYGELFF.

The chain couples TRBV2 to TRBJ2-2; no reliable D call. CDR3 size: 12 residues. Germline V gene sequence: CDR1 SNHLY, CDR2 FYNNEI. Trimming stripped 5 bases from V and 7 bases from J, with 8 bases between. The CDR3 is CASSLSGGELFF. The DNA for the CDR3 is TGTGCCAGCAGTCTCTCCGGCGGGGAGCTGTTTTTT.

The genes are TRBV13 and TRBJ1-2; TRBD1 aligns across 8 bases. Germline V CDR1 and CDR2: PRHDT, FYEKMQ (reference sequence). This CDR3 spans 18 amino acids. The J segment lost 3 bases and the V segment lost 0 bases, leaving 12 bases of the junction unmatched. The CDR3 sequence: CASSLGSGGAGLDYGYTF. CDR3 nucleotide sequence: TGTGCCAGCAGCTTAGGATCAGGGGGCGCAGGTCTGGACTATGGCTACACCTTC.

V usage is TRBV28 and J usage is TRBJ2-2; TRBD1 matches 7 bases. Germline lookup yields CDR1 MDHEN and CDR2 SYDVKM. CDR3 length equals 15 residues. V was pared by 5 bases and J by 1 base, with 4 bases of the junction left unmatched. CDR3 nucleotide sequence: TGTGCCAGCAGTCCTTACAGGGGGAACACCGGGGAGCTGTTTTTT. This translates into CASSPYRGNTGELFF.

The gene calls are TRBV7-6 and TRBJ2-2, with 9 bases aligning to TRBD1. Germline trimming cut 1 base from V and 5 bases from J; bases unmatched to any gene: 2. Germline assignment: CDR1 SGHVS and CDR2 FNYEAQ. The CDR3 has 15 residues. In nucleotides, the CDR3 is TGTGCCAGCAGCTTAGGGACAGGGGTAACCGGGGAGCTGTTTTTT. It specifies CASSLGTGVTGELFF.

This clone showed up just once. The genes are TRBV27 and TRBJ2-7; weak D call: TRBD1 (6 bases). Looked up from germline, CDR1 is MNHEY and CDR2 is SMNVEV (reference sequence). The CDR3 consists of 16 residues. Trimming pared 0 bases from V and 2 bases from J, leaving 14 bases between. The CDR3: CASSLSAGDLPYEQYF. The DNA of the CDR3 is TGTGCCAGCAGTTTATCGGCAGGGGACCTCCCCTACGAGCAGTACTTC.

The chain combines TRBV11-2 with TRBJ1-6; no clear D gene. CDR3 length: 17 amino acids. Germline V lookup: CDR1 SGHAT, CDR2 FQNNGV. Trimming cost V 0 bases and J 0 bases, with 9 bases left between them. CDR3 amino acids: CASSLEVWSSYNSPLHF. The CDR3 DNA reads as TGTGCCAGCAGCTTAGAAGTCTGGAGCTCCTATAATTCACCCCTCCACTTT. Combining the CDR3 with reference TRBV11-2 and TRBJ1-6 gives the whole variable domain EAGVAQSPRYKIIEKRQSVAFWCNPISGHATLYWYQQILGQGPKLLIQFQNNGVVDDSQLPKDRFSAERLKGVDSTLKIQPAKLEDSAVYLCASSLEVWSSYNSPLHFGNGTRLTVT.

The chain links TRBV6-1 to TRBJ2-1; TRBD2 matches 8 bases. Germline CDR1 is MNHNS and CDR2 is SASEGT. J was trimmed by 4 bases and V by 7 bases; bases with no gene match: 3. The CDR3 is 13 amino acids. CDR3 nucleotides: TGTGCCAGCATGGGCGGGGGGTACAATGAGCAGTTCTTC. Its protein is CASMGGGYNEQFF.

The chain has TRBV7-9 and TRBJ2-7; maybe TRBD1 (6 bases). Deletions cut 5 bases from V and 6 bases from J, with 11 bases between. Looked up from germline, CDR1 is SEHNR and CDR2 is FQNEAQ (reference sequence). This CDR3 region has 12 residues. The CDR3 sequence is CASSLGQREQYF. For the CDR3, the DNA is TGTGCCAGCAGCCTTGGACAGCGCGAGCAGTACTTC.

This chain uses TRBV11-2 with TRBJ2-2, with D possibly matching TRBD1 (8 bases). CDR1 SGHAT and CDR2 FQNNGV come from the germline V gene. CDR3 size: 17 residues. V lost 4 bases and J lost 6, with 21 bases in between. For the CDR3, the DNA is TGTGCCAGCAGCTATGGCACAGGGGGGGAAAGCGCCGGGGAGCTGTTTTTT. It specifies CASSYGTGGESAGELFF. Together with reference TRBV11-2 and TRBJ2-2, the CDR3 gives the full variable domain: EAGVAQSPRYKIIEKRQSVAFWCNPISGHATLYWYQQILGQGPKLLIQFQNNGVVDDSQLPKDRFSAERLKGVDSTLKIQPAKLEDSAVYLCASSYGTGGESAGELFFGEGSRLTVL.

The rearrangement joins TRBV27 to TRBJ2-5; TRBD1 agrees at 8 bases. The germline gives CDR1 MNHEY, CDR2 SMNVEV (reference sequence). V shed 6 bases and J 1 base; nucleotides not matched to a gene: 10. The CDR3 spans 16 residues. The CDR3 is CASRPIRQGRQETQYF. DNA for the CDR3: TGTGCCAGCAGACCCATTAGACAGGGGCGCCAAGAGACCCAGTACTTC.

The rearrangement uses TRBV2 and TRBJ1-1, with D unresolved. The germline gives CDR1 SNHLY, CDR2 FYNNEI. The CDR3 spans 12 residues. Deletions cut 8 bases from V and 2 bases from J, with 9 bases between. This CDR3 reads CASSPVNTEAFF. Written as DNA, the CDR3 is TGTGCCAGCTCGCCAGTTAACACTGAAGCTTTCTTT.

V is TRBV5-1 and J is TRBJ2-1, with 9 bases identical to TRBD1. Per the germline V gene, CDR1 is SGHRS and CDR2 is YFSETQ. The CDR3 spans 15 residues. V shed 4 bases and J 5 bases; nucleotides not matched to a gene: 7. The CDR3 DNA sequence: TGCGCCAGCAGCCCACCGACAGGGGGAGACAATGAGCAGTTCTTC. Encoded protein: CASSPPTGGDNEQFF.